The sequence of this T cell receptor beta chain was determined in a study of T cells in Graves' hyperthyroidism and ophthalmopathy. Across the whole study: Peripheral blood was obtained at initial diagnosis, preceding any treatment.

RNA transcripts provided the source from which TCR beta CDR3 regions were amplified. First-round RT-PCR with HTBI primers amplified the TCR CDR3 region. TCRdb reanalysed the multiplex PCR reads using MiXCR and keeps one entry per CDR3 protein. The table lists about 210,000 distinct CDR3 sequences, roughly a sixth of them singletons, with approximately 50% in the top ten. These patients, aged 18 to 65, had recently diagnosed hyperthyroidism lasting under 2 months. Diagnosis relied on clinical symptoms, serum thyroxine and TRAb, thyroid ultrasound and orbital computed tomography. The sample holds one count of this clonotype. Germline V gene sequence: CDR1 DFQATT, CDR2 SNEGSKA (reference sequence). The CDR3 is made up of 15 amino acids. V trimming: 6 bases; J trimming: 7 bases; junction bases outside the gene matches: 9.

The chain links TRBV20-1 to TRBJ2-1; 13 nucleotides align to TRBD2. The receptor was derived from a man in his fifties or sixties with Graves' hyperthyroidism. Sequencing used blood. This chain's CDR3 is CSATPGTSGINEQFF. The CDR3 bases are TGCAGTGCGACACCCGGGACTAGCGGGATTAATGAGCAGTTCTTC.